The clone carrying this T cell receptor (beta chain) came up a few times. 5'RACE employing 10-nucleotide random UMIs yielded the cDNA. TCRdb passed the 5' RACE reads through MiXCR, listing each CDR3 protein once. The sample includes 80,000 to 85,000 distinct CDR3 sequences, just over 2.5% of them seen just once. This sample stems from a study of neurological immune-mediated disorders. The CDR3 loop spans 16 amino acids. Germline trimming cut 0 bases from V and 4 bases from J; bases unmatched to any gene: 4. Germline CDR1 LGHNA, CDR2 YNFKEQ. The receptor's source is a woman aged 30 to 39 with multiple sclerosis. This chain joins TRBV4-2 and TRBJ2-1, with 9 bases matching TRBD2. Material: PBMCs. DNA of the CDR3: TGTGCCAGCAGCCAAGATGCGACTAGCGGATACAATGAGCAGTTCTTC. Its translation is CASSQDATSGYNEQFF.